This passage covers 19 T cell receptor beta chains from one sample sequenced in a study of cytomegalovirus exposure and HLA in healthy donors. TCRdb keeps only in-frame clones here, not all; method: immunoSEQ multiplex PCR. The table records tens of thousands of clones, around 95% of them present only once. Material: PBMCs. These receptors were taken from a woman between 18 and 30 years old in good health and CMV-seronegative.

This rearrangement joins TRBV6-1 to TRBJ1-2; D is unclear. This CDR3 has 13 residues. Germline lookup yields CDR1 MNHNS and CDR2 SASEGT. Trimming left V 8 bases short and J 6 bases short, with 16 bases between. CDR3 DNA: TGTGCCAGCGAGACGACTCGGATGAATGGCTACACCTTC. It specifies CASETTRMNGYTF.

The chain links TRBV30 to TRBJ2-2; D is uncertain. There are 15 residues in the CDR3. Trimming shortened V by 2 bases and J by 5 bases, and 15 bases separated the two germline ends. CDR1 is GTSNPN and CDR2 is SVGIG in the germline V gene (reference sequence). CDR3 bases: TGTGCCTGGAGTACATACCGACAACAAACCGGGGAGCTGTTTTTT. This sequence encodes CAWSTYRQQTGELFF.

V is TRBV4-2 and J is TRBJ1-2; 8 bases line up with TRBD1. There are 15 residues in the CDR3. CDR1 is LGHNA and CDR2 is YNFKEQ in the germline V gene. Trimming cost V 3 bases and J 4 bases; bases outside gene matches: 7. CDR3 loop: CASSQEGTGVYGYTF. CDR3 in DNA: TGTGCCAGCAGCCAGGAAGGGACAGGAGTCTATGGCTACACCTTC.

V is TRBV4-3 and J is TRBJ1-5; D may be TRBD1 (6 bases). The CDR3 is 14 amino acids. The germline V gene has CDR1 LGHNA and CDR2 YSLEER. The V gene lost 4 bases and the J gene lost 3 bases, with 10 bases spanning the gap. CDR3 residues: CASSLDSTNQPQHF. The CDR3, as DNA: TGCGCCAGCAGCCTGGACAGCACCAATCAGCCCCAGCATTTT.

V and J are TRBV5-1 and TRBJ2-3; maybe TRBD1 (6 bases). The CDR3 contains 12 residues. Germline V lookup: CDR1 SGHRS, CDR2 YFSETQ. Trimming stripped 5 bases from V and 3 bases from J, with 7 bases between. CDR3 loop: CASRQGTDTQYF. CDR3 in DNA: TGCGCCAGCAGGCAGGGGACAGATACGCAGTATTTT.

V gene TRBV29-1 combines with J gene TRBJ2-7; D ambiguous. The germline V and J ends were trimmed by 0 bases and 9 bases, with 6 bases remaining between them. CDR3 length: 10 amino acids. Looked up from germline, CDR1 is SQVTM and CDR2 is ANQGSEA. The CDR3 here is CSVEDGWQYF. The CDR3 coding sequence is TGCAGCGTTGAAGACGGTTGGCAGTACTTC.

This chain connects TRBV28 to TRBJ1-1; unclear D gene. Per the germline V gene, CDR1 is MDHEN and CDR2 is SYDVKM. The V and J ends lost 6 bases and 3 bases respectively, with 14 bases between them. CDR3 size: 14 residues. In nucleotides, the CDR3 is TGTGCCAGCAGCCCGAGGGTTCGGCACACTGAAGCTTTCTTT. This sequence encodes CASSPRVRHTEAFF.

V and J are TRBV4-3 and TRBJ2-3, with D perhaps matching TRBD1 (5 bases). The CDR3 extends over 15 amino acids. In germline, CDR1 is LGHNA, CDR2 YSLEER. Trimming cost V 4 bases and J 5 bases, with 16 bases left between them. CDR3 DNA: TGCGCCAGCAGCCCCTCAAGGGGCTTTGGAGATACGCAGTATTTT. This translates into CASSPSRGFGDTQYF.

In this sample, this clone turned up once. The V gene is TRBV28, the J gene TRBJ1-5; 8 nucleotides line up with TRBD1. V lost 8 bases to trimming and J lost 10 bases; unmatched junction nucleotides: 16. Germline-derived CDR1 and CDR2 are MDHEN and SYDVKM. The CDR3 runs 15 residues. CDR3 DNA: TGTGCCAGCCCTGCCCCCGGACAGGGTATCAAACCCCAGCATTTT. It yields the protein CASPAPGQGIKPQHF.

V gene TRBV7-9 combines with J gene TRBJ2-7, with a weak D call TRBD1 (6 bases). V was cut by 5 bases and J by 6 bases, with 14 bases left in between. The length of the CDR3 is 13 residues. Germline CDR1 reads SEHNR; CDR2 reads FQNEAQ (reference sequence). The DNA of the CDR3 is TGTGCCAGCAGCACCTACAGGGAAGGCGAGCAGTACTTC. As protein: CASSTYREGEQYF.

V usage is TRBV7-9 and J usage is TRBJ1-6; 11 bases map to TRBD1. The germline gives CDR1 SEHNR, CDR2 FQNEAQ (reference sequence). The CDR3 runs 14 residues. V trimming: 5 bases; J trimming: 11 bases; junction bases outside the gene matches: 5. DNA for the CDR3: TGTGCCAGCAGCCGGGGACAGGGGGAGACACCCCTCCACTTT. Amino acids: CASSRGQGETPLHF.

This chain uses TRBV6-5 with TRBJ2-7; D not certain. The CDR3 totals 14 residues. Germline V gene sequence: CDR1 MNHEY, CDR2 SVGAGI. V was cut by 5 bases and J by 4 bases, with 15 bases left in between. Here the CDR3 DNA reads TGTGCCAGCAGTCCCCCTGCGAGGCCTTACGAGCAGTACTTC. This encodes CASSPPARPYEQYF.

J is TRBJ2-7 and V is TRBV28, with TRBD1 matching 7 bases. CDR3 length: 15 residues. Germline V gene lookup returns CDR1 MDHEN and CDR2 SYDVKM. J gave up 7 bases and V 5 bases, and 14 bases lay outside the gene matches. This chain's CDR3 is CASSPPTGNLREQYF. In DNA, the CDR3 is TGTGCCAGCAGTCCCCCGACAGGGAATCTACGGGAGCAGTACTTC.

This rearrangement joins TRBV6-6 to TRBJ2-7; 8 positions agree with TRBD1. The CDR3 is 13 residues long. The V and J ends lost 4 bases and 4 bases, in that order; junction bases with no gene match: 3. Germline-derived CDR1 and CDR2 are MNHNY and SVGAGI (reference sequence). The CDR3 DNA is TGTGCCAGCAGTTTGACAGGGGAATACGAGCAGTACTTC. Translated: CASSLTGEYEQYF.

The chain uses TRBV9 and TRBJ2-2, with 10 positions matching TRBD1. CDR1 and CDR2 from the germline V gene are SGDLS and YYNGEE. The CDR3 length is 16 residues. The J segment lost 7 bases and the V segment lost 4 bases, leaving 10 bases of the junction unmatched. Here the CDR3 reads CASSPRTGGGGGELFF. The CDR3 bases are TGTGCCAGCAGCCCTCGGACAGGGGGGGGTGGCGGGGAGCTGTTTTTT.

The rearrangement uses TRBV7-2 and TRBJ2-1, with TRBD2 identical over 9 bases. The CDR3 totals 17 residues. Germline V CDR1 and CDR2: SGHTA, FQGNSA. The V and J ends lost 0 bases and 7 bases, in that order; junction bases with no gene match: 10. DNA of the CDR3: TGTGCCAGCAGCTTAGCGGTAGCGGGGGCCCTGGCGAATGAGCAGTTCTTC. Protein: CASSLAVAGALANEQFF.

The chain is built from TRBV7-2 and TRBJ2-7; TRBD1 aligns across 8 bases. Germline V gene data show CDR1 as SGHTA and CDR2 as FQGNSA. J gave up 3 bases and V 5 bases, and 9 bases lay outside the gene matches. CDR3 length equals 15 residues. The CDR3 spells CASSPAGQGFYEQYF. CDR3 sequence (DNA): TGTGCCAGCAGCCCCGCCGGACAGGGATTCTACGAGCAGTACTTC.

A few counts support this clone. The chain joins TRBV29-1 to TRBJ2-2, with a tentative D call TRBD1 (5 bases). V shed 7 bases and J shed 2 bases, with 8 bases lying between them. CDR3 length: 12 amino acids. The V gene's germline CDR1 is SQVTM and CDR2 ANQGSEA. CDR3 sequence reads: CSGQRNTGELFF. CDR3 DNA sequence: TGCAGCGGACAGAGAAACACCGGGGAGCTGTTTTTT.

The rearrangement uses TRBV7-9 and TRBJ1-4; no reliable D call. V lost 3 bases and J lost 5, with 10 bases in between. CDR1 is SEHNR and CDR2 is FQNEAQ in the germline V gene (reference sequence). The length of the CDR3 is 14 residues. CDR3 nucleotide sequence: TGTGCCAGCAGCTTCGATAGCCAAAATGAAAAACTGTTTTTT. Residues: CASSFDSQNEKLFF.